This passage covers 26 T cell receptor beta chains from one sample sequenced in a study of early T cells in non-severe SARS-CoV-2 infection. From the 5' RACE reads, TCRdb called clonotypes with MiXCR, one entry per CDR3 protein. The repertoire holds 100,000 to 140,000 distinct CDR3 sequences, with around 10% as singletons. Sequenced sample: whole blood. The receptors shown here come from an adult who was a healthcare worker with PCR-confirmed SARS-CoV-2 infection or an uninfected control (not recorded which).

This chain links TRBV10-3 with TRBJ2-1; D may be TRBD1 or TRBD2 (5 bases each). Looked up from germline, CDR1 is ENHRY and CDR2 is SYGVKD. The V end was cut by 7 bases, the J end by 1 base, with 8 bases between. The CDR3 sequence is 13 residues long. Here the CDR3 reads CAINGGSYNEQFF. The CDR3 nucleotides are TGTGCCATCAATGGGGGATCCTACAATGAGCAGTTCTTC.

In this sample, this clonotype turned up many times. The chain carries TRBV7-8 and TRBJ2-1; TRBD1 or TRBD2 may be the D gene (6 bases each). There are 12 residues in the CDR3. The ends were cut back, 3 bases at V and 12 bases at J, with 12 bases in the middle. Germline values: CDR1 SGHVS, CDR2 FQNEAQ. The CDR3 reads CASSLGGQAQFF. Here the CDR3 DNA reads TGTGCCAGCAGCTTGGGGGGACAAGCGCAGTTCTTC.

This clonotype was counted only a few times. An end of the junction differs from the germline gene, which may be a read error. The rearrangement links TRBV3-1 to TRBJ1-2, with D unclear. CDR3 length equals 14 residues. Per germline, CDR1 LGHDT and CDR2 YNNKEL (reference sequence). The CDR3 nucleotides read TGTGCCAGCAGCCAAGCCGAGAAATTCTATGGCTACACCTTT. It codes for CASSQAEKFYGYTF.

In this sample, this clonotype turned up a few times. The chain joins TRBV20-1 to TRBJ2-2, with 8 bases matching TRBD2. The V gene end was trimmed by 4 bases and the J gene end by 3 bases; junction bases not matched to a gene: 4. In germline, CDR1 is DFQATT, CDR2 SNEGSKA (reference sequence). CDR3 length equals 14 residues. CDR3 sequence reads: CSAKTSGDTGELFF. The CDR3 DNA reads TGCAGTGCTAAAACTAGCGGCGACACCGGGGAGCTGTTTTTT.

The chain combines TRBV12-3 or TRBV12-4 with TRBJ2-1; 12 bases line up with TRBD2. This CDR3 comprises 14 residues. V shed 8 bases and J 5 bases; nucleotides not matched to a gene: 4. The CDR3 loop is CASLAGGFNNEQFF. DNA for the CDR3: TGTGCCAGCCTAGCGGGAGGGTTTAACAATGAGCAGTTCTTC.

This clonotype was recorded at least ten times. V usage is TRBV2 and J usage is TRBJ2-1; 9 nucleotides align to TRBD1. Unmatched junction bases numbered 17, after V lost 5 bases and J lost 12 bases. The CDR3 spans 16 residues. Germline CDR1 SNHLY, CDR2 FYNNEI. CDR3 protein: CASSPQGLGTGPGQFF. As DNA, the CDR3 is TGTGCCAGCAGTCCTCAGGGCCTGGGGACAGGGCCTGGGCAGTTCTTC.

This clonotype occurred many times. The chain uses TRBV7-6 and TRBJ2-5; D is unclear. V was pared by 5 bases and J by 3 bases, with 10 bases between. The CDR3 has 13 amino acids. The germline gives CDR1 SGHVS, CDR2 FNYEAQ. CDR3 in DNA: TGTGCCAGCAGCGTCAGGTTTAAAGAGACCCAGTACTTC. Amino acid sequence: CASSVRFKETQYF.

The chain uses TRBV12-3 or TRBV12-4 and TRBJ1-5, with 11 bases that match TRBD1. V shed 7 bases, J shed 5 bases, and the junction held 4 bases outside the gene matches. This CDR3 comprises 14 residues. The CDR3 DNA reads TGTGCCAGCAAGGACAGGGGGCTTGATCAGCCCCAGCATTTT. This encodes CASKDRGLDQPQHF.

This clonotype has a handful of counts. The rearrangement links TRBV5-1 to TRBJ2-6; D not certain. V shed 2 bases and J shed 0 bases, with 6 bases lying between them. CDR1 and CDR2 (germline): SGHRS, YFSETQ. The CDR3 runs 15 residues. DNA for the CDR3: TGCGCCAGCAGCTTTTGGGGCTCTGGGGCCAACGTCCTGACTTTC. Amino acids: CASSFWGSGANVLTF.

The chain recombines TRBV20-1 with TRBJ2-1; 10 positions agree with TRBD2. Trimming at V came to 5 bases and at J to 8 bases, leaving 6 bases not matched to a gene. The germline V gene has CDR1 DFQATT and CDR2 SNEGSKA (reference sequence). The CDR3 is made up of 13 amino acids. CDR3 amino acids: CSAPLAGVDEQFF. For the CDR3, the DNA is TGCAGTGCTCCCCTAGCGGGAGTCGATGAGCAGTTCTTC.

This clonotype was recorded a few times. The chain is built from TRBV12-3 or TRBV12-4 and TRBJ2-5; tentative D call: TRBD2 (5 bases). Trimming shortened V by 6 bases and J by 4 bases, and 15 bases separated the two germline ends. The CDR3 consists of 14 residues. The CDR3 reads CASSHPGGGETQYF. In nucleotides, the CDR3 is TGTGCCAGCAGCCACCCCGGAGGCGGAGAGACCCAGTACTTC.

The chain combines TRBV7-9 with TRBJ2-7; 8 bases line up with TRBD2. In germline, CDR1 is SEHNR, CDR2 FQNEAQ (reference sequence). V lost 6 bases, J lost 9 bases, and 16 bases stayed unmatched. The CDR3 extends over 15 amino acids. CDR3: CASSAPGQREWVQYF. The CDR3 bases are TGTGCCAGCAGTGCGCCCGGTCAGCGGGAGTGGGTGCAGTACTTC.

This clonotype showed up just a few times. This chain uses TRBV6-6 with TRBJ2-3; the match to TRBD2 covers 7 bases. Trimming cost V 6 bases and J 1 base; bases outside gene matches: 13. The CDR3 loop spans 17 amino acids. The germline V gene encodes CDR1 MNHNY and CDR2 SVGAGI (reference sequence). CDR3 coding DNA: TGTGCCAGCAGCCGCATCACCTCCACTAGCGGCACAGATACGCAGTATTTT. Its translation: CASSRITSTSGTDTQYF.

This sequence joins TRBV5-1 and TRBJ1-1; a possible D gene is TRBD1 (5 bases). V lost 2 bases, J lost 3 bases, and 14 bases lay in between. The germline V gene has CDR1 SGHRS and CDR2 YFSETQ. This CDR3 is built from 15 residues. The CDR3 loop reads CASSLRGSMDTEAFF. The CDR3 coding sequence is TGCGCCAGCAGCTTACGGGGGAGCATGGACACTGAAGCTTTCTTT.

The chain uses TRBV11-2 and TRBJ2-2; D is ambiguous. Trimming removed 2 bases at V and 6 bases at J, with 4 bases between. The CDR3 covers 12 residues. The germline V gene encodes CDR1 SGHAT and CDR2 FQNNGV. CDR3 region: CASSLPSGELFF. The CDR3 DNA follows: TGTGCCAGCAGCTTACCATCCGGGGAGCTGTTTTTT. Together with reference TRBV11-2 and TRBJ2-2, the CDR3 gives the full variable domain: EAGVAQSPRYKIIEKRQSVAFWCNPISGHATLYWYQQILGQGPKLLIQFQNNGVVDDSQLPKDRFSAERLKGVDSTLKIQPAKLEDSAVYLCASSLPSGELFFGEGSRLTVL.

CDR3 DNA: TGTGCCAGCAGTAGACGGGAATCCTACAATGAGCAGTTCTTC. As protein: CASSRRESYNEQFF. The J gene is TRBJ2-1, the V gene TRBV12-3 or TRBV12-4, with D possibly matching TRBD2 (5 bases). Trimming left V 5 bases short and J 1 base short, with 9 bases between. The length of the CDR3 is 14 residues.

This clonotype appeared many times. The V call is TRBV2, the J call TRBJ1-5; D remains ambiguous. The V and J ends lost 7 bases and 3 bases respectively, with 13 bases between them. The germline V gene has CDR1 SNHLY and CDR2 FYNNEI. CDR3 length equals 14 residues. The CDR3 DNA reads TGTGCCAGCACCCCGAGTAGTCCCAATCAGCCCCAGCATTTT. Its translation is CASTPSSPNQPQHF.

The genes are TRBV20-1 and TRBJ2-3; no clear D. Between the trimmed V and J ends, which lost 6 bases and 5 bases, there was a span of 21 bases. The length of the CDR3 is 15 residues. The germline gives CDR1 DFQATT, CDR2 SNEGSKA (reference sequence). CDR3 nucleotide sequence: TGCAGTGCCTACTTGGCGGCTTACACTGGAGATACGCAGTATTTT. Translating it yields CSAYLAAYTGDTQYF.

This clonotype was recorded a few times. In nucleotides, the CDR3 is TGTGCCAGCAGCCAAGGATCGGTGAACACCGGGGAGCTGTTTTTT. The encoded protein is CASSQGSVNTGELFF. This chain connects TRBV3-1 to TRBJ2-2; D not certain. The CDR3 covers 15 residues. V lost 1 base to trimming and J lost 1 base, with 7 bases between them. Germline assignment: CDR1 LGHDT and CDR2 YNNKEL (reference sequence).

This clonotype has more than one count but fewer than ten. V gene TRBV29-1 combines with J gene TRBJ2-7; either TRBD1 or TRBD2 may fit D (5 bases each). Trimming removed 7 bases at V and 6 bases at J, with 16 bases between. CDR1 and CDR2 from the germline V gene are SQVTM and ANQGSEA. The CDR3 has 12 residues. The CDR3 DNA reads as TGCAGCGCGACTGGGGGTTCGGGCGAGCAGTACTTC. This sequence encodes CSATGGSGEQYF.

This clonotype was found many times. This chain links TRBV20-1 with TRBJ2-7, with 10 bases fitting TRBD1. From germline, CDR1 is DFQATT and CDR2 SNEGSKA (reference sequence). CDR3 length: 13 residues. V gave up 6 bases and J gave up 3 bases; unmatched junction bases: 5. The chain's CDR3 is CSAGWDRGYEQYF. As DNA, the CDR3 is TGCAGTGCGGGATGGGACAGGGGCTACGAGCAGTACTTC.

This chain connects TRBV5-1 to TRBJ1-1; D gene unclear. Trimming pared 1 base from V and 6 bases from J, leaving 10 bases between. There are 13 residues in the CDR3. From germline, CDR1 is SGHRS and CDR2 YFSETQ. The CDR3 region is CASSLFPGAEAFF. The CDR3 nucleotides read TGCGCCAGCAGCTTGTTTCCCGGCGCTGAAGCTTTCTTT.

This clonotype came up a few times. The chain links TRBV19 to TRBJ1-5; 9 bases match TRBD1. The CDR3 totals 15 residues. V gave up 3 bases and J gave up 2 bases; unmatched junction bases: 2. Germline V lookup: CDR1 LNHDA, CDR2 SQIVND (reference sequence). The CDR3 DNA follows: TGTGCCAGTAGTATCCGGACAGGGGGCAATCAGCCCCAGCATTTT. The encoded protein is CASSIRTGGNQPQHF.

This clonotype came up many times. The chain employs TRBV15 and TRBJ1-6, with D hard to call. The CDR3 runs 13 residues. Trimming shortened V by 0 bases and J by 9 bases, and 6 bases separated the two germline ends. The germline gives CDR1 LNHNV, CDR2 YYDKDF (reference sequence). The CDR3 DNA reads TGTGCCACCAGCAGAGAAGAGTTTTCACCCCTCCACTTT. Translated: CATSREEFSPLHF.

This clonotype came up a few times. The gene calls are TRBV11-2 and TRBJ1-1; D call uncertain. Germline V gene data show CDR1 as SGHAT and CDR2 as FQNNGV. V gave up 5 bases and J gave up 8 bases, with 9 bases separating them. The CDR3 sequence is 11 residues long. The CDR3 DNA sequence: TGTGCCAGCAGCGCTCTGGGGGAAGCTTTCTTT. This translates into CASSALGEAFF.

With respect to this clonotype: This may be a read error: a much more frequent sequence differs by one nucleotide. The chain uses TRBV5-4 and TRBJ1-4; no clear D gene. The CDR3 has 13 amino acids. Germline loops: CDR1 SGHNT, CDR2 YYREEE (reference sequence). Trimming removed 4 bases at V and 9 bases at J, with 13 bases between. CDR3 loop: CASSENKAKKLFF. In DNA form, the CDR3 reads TGTGCCAGCAGCGAGAACAAGGCCAAAAAACTGTTTTTT.